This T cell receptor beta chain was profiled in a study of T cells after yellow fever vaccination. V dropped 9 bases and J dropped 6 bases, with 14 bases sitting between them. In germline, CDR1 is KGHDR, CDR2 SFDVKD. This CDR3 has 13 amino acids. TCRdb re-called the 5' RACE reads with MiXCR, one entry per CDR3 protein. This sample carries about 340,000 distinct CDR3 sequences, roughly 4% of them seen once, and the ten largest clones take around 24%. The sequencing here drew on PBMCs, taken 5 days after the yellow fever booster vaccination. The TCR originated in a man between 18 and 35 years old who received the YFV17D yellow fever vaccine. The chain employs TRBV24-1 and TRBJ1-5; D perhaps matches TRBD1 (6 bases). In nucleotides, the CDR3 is TGTGCCACCGGACACAGGGACGGTCAGCCCCAGCATTTT. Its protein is CATGHRDGQPQHF.